This entry describes one TCR beta chain. The gene names given are mouse names. Read sequence stops 1 residue before the CDR3 end, and the germline J gene provides the missing end. Time point specified: mouse harvest day 7 after allogeneic transplant. Each mouse received 10^7 T-cell-depleted marrow cells plus 10^6 splenic CD5+ T cells by tail vein. Tissues came from B6→BALB/c major-mismatch GVHD mice at day 7 or 14. The entry originates in a study of tissue T cells after allogeneic stem cell transplantation. The CDR3 length is 13 residues. V was clipped by 0 bases and J by 1 base, with 5 bases between them. Germline CDR1 and CDR2: GFQATS and STVNSAI. TCRdb's copy holds only in-frame clones and misses some; the assay was immunoSEQ multiplex PCR. The sample includes roughly 4,000 clones, 45% to 60% of them seen just once.

The clonotype originates from a female BALB/c mouse given C57BL/6 T cells with graft-versus-host disease after an allogeneic hematopoietic cell transplant. The chain joins TRBV20 to TRBJ2-4, with D hard to call. Sequenced: lymph node tissue. CDR3 amino acids: CGARESGQNTLYF. The sequenced CDR3 bases are TGTGGTGCTAGGGAATCGGGTCAAAACACCTTGTAC.